This TCR beta chain is drawn from a study of cytomegalovirus exposure and HLA in healthy donors. Overall study: The approximately 120 validation repertoires used the same platform as the 650 to 850 first-cohort repertoires, a later analysis reported.

These donors were members of the roughly 120-subject validation cohort, a group separate from the roughly 670-subject first cohort. Sequencing was performed with immunoSEQ multiplex PCR; in TCRdb, only in-frame clones are kept and a portion is missing. The sample has 120,000 or so clones, about nine tenths seen once. Germline V gene sequence: CDR1 SGHNT, CDR2 YYREEE (reference sequence). After removal of 3 bases from V and 5 bases from J, the junction contained 8 bases not matched to a gene. The CDR3 contains 15 residues. Sequenced: PBMCs. The rearrangement links TRBV5-4 to TRBJ2-3; 8 nucleotides align to TRBD1. The receptor comes from a man aged 18-30 years in good health and CMV-seropositive. In nucleotides, the CDR3 is TGTGCCAGCAGCTCCCAGGACAGGGCAGGAGATACGCAGTATTTT. Translating gives CASSSQDRAGDTQYF.